A selection of T cell receptor beta chains follows, all from one sample in a study of OX40 agonist ivuxolimab in advanced cancers. Clones were read by immunoSEQ multiplex PCR, and TCRdb kept only the in-frame ones, dropping some. The data hold approximately 70,000 clones, with about 93% observed a single time. Sequencing used CD4+ or CD8+ T cells sorted from blood, obtained in a trial of the OX40 agonist ivuxolimab. The receptors here all came from an adult with an advanced solid tumor such as melanoma, head and neck, liver or kidney cancer. Each CDR3 is given with its conserved first and last residue. The D gene is left open where the match is weak.

j_gene,d_gene,v_gene,CDR3aa
TRBJ2-3,NA,TRBV7-9,CASSQTGGTQYF
TRBJ1-1,NA,TRBV6-5,CASVWGRNTEAFF
TRBJ2-7,NA,TRBV2,CASTATRYEQYF
TRBJ2-7,NA,TRBV19,CASSPRRDISYEQYF
TRBJ2-5,NA,TRBV18,CASSPYSETQYF
TRBJ2-7,NA,TRBV19,CASSMWGRETSYEQYF
TRBJ1-1,TRBD1,TRBV6-6,CASRTSTGGWTEAFF
TRBJ1-4,NA,TRBV28,CASSPHEKLFF
TRBJ2-1,NA,TRBV10-3,CAISEQLALNEQFF
TRBJ2-6,NA,TRBV4-3,CASRPQGRASGANVLTF
TRBJ1-2,TRBD1,TRBV28,CASSTDRGRFGYTF
TRBJ2-5,NA,TRBV9,CASSVESKGVQETQYF
TRBJ2-6,NA,TRBV21-1,CASSKTLASPGQAPSGANVLTF
TRBJ1-1,NA,TRBV25-1,CASSGRTGDTEAFF
TRBJ2-1,NA,TRBV15,CATTSGYDNEQFF
TRBJ2-5,NA,TRBV18,CASSPPGKETQYF
TRBJ1-2,NA,TRBV7-9,CASQDRGAGYGYTF
TRBJ1-1,TRBD1,TRBV19,CASGLTGVRAEAFF
TRBJ1-2,TRBD1,TRBV6-1,CASGETGGDYGYTF
TRBJ2-7,NA,TRBV5-5,CASSFYLGYEQYF
TRBJ2-4,NA,TRBV27,CASRGVGGKNIQYF
TRBJ1-2,NA,TRBV5-1,CASSLALEGYGYTF
TRBJ2-7,TRBD1,TRBV7-6,CASSLASGTGGFEQYF
TRBJ2-7,TRBD1,TRBV10-3,CAISRDRVYERYF
TRBJ2-2,NA,TRBV2,CASSDGANTGELFF
TRBJ2-7,NA,TRBV5-8,CASPWGARGPYEQYF
TRBJ2-5,NA,TRBV30,CAWSGVEQETQYF
TRBJ2-3,NA,TRBV6-5,CASRRDNTDTQYF
TRBJ2-7,NA,TRBV28,CASSSRTYEQYF
TRBJ2-7,NA,TRBV7-2,CASSLSDSSYEQYF
TRBJ1-4,NA,TRBV29-1,CSVVSVDEKLFF
TRBJ2-1,NA,TRBV9,CASSVELGIFDNEQFF
TRBJ1-6,TRBD1,TRBV7-2,CASSTDRNNSPLHF
TRBJ1-2,NA,TRBV11-3,CASSLGAGDVGYTF
TRBJ2-3,NA,TRBV9,CASSVGGLSTDTQYF
TRBJ1-2,NA,TRBV19,CASSTGDRPFYGYTF
TRBJ1-5,NA,TRBV12-5,CASGQLGQPQHF
TRBJ2-7,NA,TRBV28,CASSLCIMGTLCYEQYF
TRBJ1-2,NA,TRBV10-3,CAISDQEINYGYTF
TRBJ2-3,TRBD1,TRBV18,CASSPRGLSATGDTQYF
TRBJ1-5,NA,TRBV5-5,CASSLERQGSQPQHF
TRBJ2-7,TRBD2,TRBV7-8,CASSLAIRTSGSYEQYF
TRBJ2-1,TRBD2,TRBV27,CASSFHTSGRSSYNEQFF
TRBJ2-5,NA,TRBV30,CAWGRDSGGETQYF
TRBJ2-7,NA,TRBV18,CASSLGQVPDYEQYF
TRBJ2-5,TRBD1,TRBV30,CAWTLGTGPQTQYF
TRBJ1-5,TRBD1,TRBV7-9,CASSPGQGNQPQHF
TRBJ2-3,NA,TRBV2,CASVAAGVPTDTQYF
TRBJ1-2,TRBD1,TRBV5-6,CASSIGTVGSTF
TRBJ1-2,NA,TRBV19,CASSIDHTGKYGYTF
TRBJ2-7,NA,TRBV14,CASSPLGRTGYEQYF
TRBJ2-1,NA,TRBV5-1,CASSVTMSSYNEQFF
TRBJ2-7,TRBD1,TRBV6-5,CASSYLGRGPGIEQYF
TRBJ2-7,TRBD2,TRBV19,CASSRRTSDPYEQYF
TRBJ1-1,NA,TRBV6-4,CASMRQPNTEAFF
TRBJ1-5,NA,TRBV7-2,CASSLGQVQLGEPQHF